The clone carrying this T cell receptor (beta chain) was found many times. Its cognate antigen is unknown. This CDR3 comprises 16 residues. The J segment lost 0 bases and the V segment lost 6 bases, leaving 12 bases of the junction unmatched. Germline V lookup: CDR1 SQVTM, CDR2 ANQGSEA. Patients were left out if they had other autoimmune diseases, uncontrolled infections, pregnancy or lactation. This specimen comes from a study of Graves' ophthalmopathy and Graves' hyperthyroidism. Across the whole study: Sampling took place at initial diagnosis, with peripheral blood obtained before any treatment. Study-wide results and caveats: Sensitivity of about 70% and specificity of 72.22% were achieved by the model that predicted ophthalmopathy progression.

The authors amplified TCR beta CDR3 regions, and they did so from RNA transcripts for repertoire sequencing. An opening RT-PCR round employed HTBI primers and preceded a second-round multiplex PCR. Each CDR3 protein is one row after TCRdb ran MiXCR on the multiplex PCR reads. The sample shows 600,000 to 700,000 distinct CDR3 sequences, about two fifths of them seen only once. Sequenced material: peripheral blood. The sequence was obtained from an adult man with Graves' ophthalmopathy. The chain employs TRBV29-1 and TRBJ1-1; 8 positions agree with TRBD1. CDR3 in amino acids: CSVGGDRWYMNTEAFF. The CDR3 region has the DNA TGCAGCGTCGGTGGGGACAGGTGGTACATGAACACTGAAGCTTTCTTT.